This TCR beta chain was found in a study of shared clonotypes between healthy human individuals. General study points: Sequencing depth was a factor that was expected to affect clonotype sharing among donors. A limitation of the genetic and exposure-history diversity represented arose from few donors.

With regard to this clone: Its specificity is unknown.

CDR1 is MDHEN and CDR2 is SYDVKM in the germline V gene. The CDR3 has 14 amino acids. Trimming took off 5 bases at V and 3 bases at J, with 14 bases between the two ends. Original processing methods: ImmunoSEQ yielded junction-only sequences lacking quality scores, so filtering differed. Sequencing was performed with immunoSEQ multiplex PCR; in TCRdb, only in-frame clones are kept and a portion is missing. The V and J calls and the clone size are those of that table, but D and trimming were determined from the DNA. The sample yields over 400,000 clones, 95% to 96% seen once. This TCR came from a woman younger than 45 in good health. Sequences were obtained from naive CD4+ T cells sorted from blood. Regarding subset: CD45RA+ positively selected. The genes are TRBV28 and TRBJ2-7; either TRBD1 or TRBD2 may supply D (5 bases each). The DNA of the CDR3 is TGTGCCAGCAGTCCCGGGACCTCATACTACGAGCAGTACTTC. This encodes CASSPGTSYYEQYF.